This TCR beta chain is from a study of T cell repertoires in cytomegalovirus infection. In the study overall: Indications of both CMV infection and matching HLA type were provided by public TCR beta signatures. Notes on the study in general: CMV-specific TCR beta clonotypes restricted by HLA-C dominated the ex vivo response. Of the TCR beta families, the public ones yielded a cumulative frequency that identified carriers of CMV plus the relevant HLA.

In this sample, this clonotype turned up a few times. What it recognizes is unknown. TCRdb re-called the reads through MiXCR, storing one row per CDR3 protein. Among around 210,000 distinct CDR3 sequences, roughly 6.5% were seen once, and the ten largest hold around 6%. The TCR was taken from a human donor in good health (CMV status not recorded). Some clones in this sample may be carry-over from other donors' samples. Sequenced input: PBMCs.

CDR3: CASSYSGETSGANVLTF. CDR3 coding DNA: TGTGCCAGCAGTTACTCCGGGGAGACCTCTGGGGCCAACGTCCTGACTTTC. The chain joins TRBV6-5 to TRBJ2-6; the D gene is possibly TRBD2 (5 bases). This CDR3 comprises 17 residues. CDR1 and CDR2 (germline): MNHEY, SVGAGI. V was pared by 0 bases and J by 0 bases, with 9 bases between.